The next 19 T cell receptor beta chains were all read from a single sample in a study of T cells after yellow fever vaccination. TCRdb processed the 5' RACE reads anew with MiXCR; each CDR3 protein has one entry. This sample has more than 95,000 distinct CDR3 sequences, with about 7.4% found just once. The sample consisted of CD4+ T cells sorted from PBMCs, taken 10 to 11 days after the first yellow fever vaccination. These receptors originate from a man aged 18 to 29 who received the YFV17D yellow fever vaccine.

This clonotype was seen repeatedly, ten times or more. The V call is TRBV2, the J call TRBJ2-3, with D unresolved. Trimming left V 3 bases short and J 4 bases short, with 2 bases between. There are 11 residues in the CDR3. Germline CDR1 SNHLY, CDR2 FYNNEI. CDR3 DNA: TGTGCCAGCAGTGACCCAGATACGCAGTATTTT. It is translated as CASSDPDTQYF.

This clonotype showed up many times. V usage is TRBV5-1 and J usage is TRBJ2-1; the match to TRBD2 covers 8 bases. CDR3 size: 16 residues. Per germline, CDR1 SGHRS and CDR2 YFSETQ. J lost 7 bases, V lost 5 bases, and 14 bases had no gene match. This CDR3 reads CASSLAGTRSLNEQFF. CDR3 DNA sequence: TGCGCCAGCAGTCTGGCTGGGACTAGGAGTCTTAATGAGCAGTTCTTC.

This clonotype was detected ten times or more. This rearrangement joins TRBV4-1 to TRBJ1-4; D is perhaps TRBD1 (6 bases). CDR3 length: 15 amino acids. Germline V CDR1 and CDR2: MGHRA, YSYEKL. Between the trimmed V and J ends, which lost 1 base and 10 bases, there was a span of 16 bases. The chain's CDR3 is CASSQGAGVTGKLFF. DNA of the CDR3: TGCGCCAGCAGCCAAGGTGCAGGGGTTACGGGAAAACTGTTTTTT.

This clonotype came up many times. This chain links TRBV5-1 with TRBJ1-1; possible D gene TRBD1, 6 bases. The length of the CDR3 is 15 residues. V lost 3 bases and J 0 bases, leaving 12 bases between the germline ends. CDR1 SGHRS and CDR2 YFSETQ come from the germline V gene. CDR3 in DNA: TGCGCCAGCAGCTCAGGGGCAGGGGTGAACACTGAAGCTTTCTTT. This translates into CASSSGAGVNTEAFF.

In this sample, this clonotype turned up many times. The chain is built from TRBV7-3 and TRBJ2-1; 8 bases fit TRBD2. CDR1 is SGHTA and CDR2 is FQGTGA in the germline V gene. The CDR3 spans 15 residues. The trim removed 5 bases at V and 2 bases at J, leaving 5 bases unmatched. The CDR3 DNA is TGTGCCAGCAGCGACTACGGGGGGGCCTACAATGAGCAGTTCTTC. Translated: CASSDYGGAYNEQFF.

This clonotype was observed at least ten times. J is TRBJ1-1 and V is TRBV20-1, with D maybe TRBD1 (5 bases). The germline gives CDR1 DFQATT, CDR2 SNEGSKA (reference sequence). This CDR3 has 16 residues. Trimming removed 3 bases at V and 4 bases at J, with 21 bases between. This CDR3 is CSARGFTGGRGTEAFF. CDR3 DNA: TGCAGTGCTAGGGGCTTTACCGGGGGACGTGGCACTGAAGCTTTCTTT.

The gene calls are TRBV4-1 and TRBJ2-7, with D hard to call. The CDR3 is 13 amino acids. Germline CDR1 reads MGHRA; CDR2 reads YSYEKL. CDR3 sequence (DNA): TGTGCCATGGGCCCCGGGCTCAGCTGCGAGCAGTACGTC. It translates to CAMGPGLSCEQYV.

This clonotype is labeled as medium-sized (0.01 to 0.1%). This sequence joins TRBV4-2 and TRBJ2-4; D uncertain. From germline, CDR1 is LGHNA and CDR2 YNFKEQ. This CDR3 is 14 amino acids long. V lost 1 base to trimming and J lost 2 bases, with 6 bases between them. The CDR3 DNA follows: TGTGCCAGCAGCCAAGGGGCGTCCAAAAACATTCAGTACTTC. Translated: CASSQGASKNIQYF.

This clonotype was counted at least ten times. The CDR3 carries no conserved terminal phenylalanine or tryptophan, so it likely arises from a read error. It is unclear where the CDR3 begins or ends on the DNA, so no DNA is shown, and the CDR3 is as TCRdb lists it. The gene calls are TRBV27 and TRBJ2-5; the table's D call of TRBD1 was not tested on the DNA. CDR1 is MNHEY and CDR2 is SMNVEV in the germline V gene (reference sequence). Including both end residues, the CDR3 is 11 amino acids long. The CDR3 reads CASSFLAGGAR.

This clonotype appeared many times. V and J are TRBV19 and TRBJ2-7, with TRBD2 matching 7 bases. In germline, CDR1 is LNHDA, CDR2 SQIVND (reference sequence). CDR3 length equals 15 residues. The V and J ends lost 6 bases and 0 bases, in that order; junction bases with no gene match: 8. Here the CDR3 reads CASSASGGSSYEQYF. The CDR3 nucleotides are TGTGCCAGTAGCGCTTCGGGGGGTTCCTCCTACGAGCAGTACTTC. Together with reference TRBV19 and TRBJ2-7, the CDR3 gives the full variable domain: DGGITQSPKYLFRKEGQNVTLSCEQNLNHDAMYWYRQDPGQGLRLIYYSQIVNDFQKGDIAEGYSVSREKKESFPLTVTSAQKNPTAFYLCASSASGGSSYEQYFGPGTRLTVT.

This clonotype showed up many times. The CDR3 DNA reads TGTGCCAGCAGACAAACTAGCGGGGGGCAACAGACCCAGTACTTC. It yields the protein CASRQTSGGQQTQYF. The genes are TRBV7-9 and TRBJ2-5, with 12 positions matching TRBD2. Germline-derived CDR1 and CDR2 are SEHNR and FQNEAQ (reference sequence). V shed 6 bases and J 6 bases; nucleotides not matched to a gene: 8. CDR3 size: 15 residues.

Comments on this clonotype: A clone one base away is much larger, so this may be a read error. V gene TRBV4-2 combines with J gene TRBJ2-1; D ambiguous. The CDR3 runs 12 residues. The V gene lost 2 bases and the J gene lost 7 bases, with 6 bases spanning the gap. Looked up from germline, CDR1 is LGHNA and CDR2 is YNFKEQ. The CDR3 DNA follows: TGTGCCAGCAGCCAAAGTCAGAATGAGCAGTTCTTC. This gives the protein CASSQSQNEQFF.

This chain joins TRBV5-6 and TRBJ1-6; D is uncertain. Germline lookup yields CDR1 SGHDT and CDR2 YYEEEE. There are 15 residues in the CDR3. V dropped 3 bases and J dropped 7 bases, with 14 bases sitting between them. The CDR3 DNA reads as TGTGCCAGCAGCTGGGCCCGGGGAGGGAATTCACCCCTCCACTTT. It encodes CASSWARGGNSPLHF.

This clonotype came up many times. The chain combines TRBV2 with TRBJ2-7, with D unclear. Germline V gene data show CDR1 as SNHLY and CDR2 as FYNNEI. The CDR3 loop spans 12 amino acids. Deletions cut 3 bases from V and 2 bases from J, with 5 bases between. The CDR3 region is CASSESAYEQYF. In nucleotides, the CDR3 is TGTGCCAGCAGTGAGAGCGCCTACGAGCAGTACTTC.

This clonotype was detected many times. The chain recombines TRBV6-6 with TRBJ1-1, with TRBD1 as a possible D gene (5 bases). The CDR3 sequence is 13 residues long. Germline-derived CDR1 and CDR2 are MNHNY and SVGAGI (reference sequence). Trimming cost V 7 bases and J 6 bases, with 15 bases left between them. The CDR3 spells CASTRGRAAEAFF. DNA of the CDR3: TGTGCCAGCACCCGGGGCAGGGCGGCTGAAGCTTTCTTT.

There are many counts of this clonotype. J is TRBJ2-1 and V is TRBV12-3 or TRBV12-4, with 8 positions matching TRBD1. The length of the CDR3 is 13 residues. V lost 6 bases to trimming and J lost 6 bases; unmatched junction nucleotides: 4. CDR3 amino acids: CASRDRVGNEQFF. The CDR3 DNA reads as TGTGCCAGCAGGGACAGGGTAGGCAATGAGCAGTTCTTC.

This clonotype occurred many times. This chain joins TRBV10-3 and TRBJ2-7; D is tentatively TRBD1 or TRBD2 (5 bases each). Trimming took off 4 bases at V and 6 bases at J, with 13 bases between the two ends. Germline V lookup: CDR1 ENHRY, CDR2 SYGVKD. The CDR3 covers 13 residues. CDR3 region: CAISGDQGSEQYF. CDR3 sequence (DNA): TGTGCCATCAGTGGGGACCAGGGCTCCGAGCAGTACTTC.

As for this clonotype: This may arise from a read error, as a much more abundant clone is one base away. V gene TRBV5-1 combines with J gene TRBJ2-5; no reliable D call. The germline CDR1 and CDR2 sequences are SGHRS and YFSETQ. Trimming left V 1 base short and J 3 bases short, with 10 bases between. CDR3 size: 14 residues. The CDR3 region is CASSLLGYEETQYF. Written as DNA, the CDR3 is TGCGCCAGCAGCTTGTTGGGGTACGAAGAGACCCAGTACTTC. The complete variable domain, with remaining parts taken from reference TRBV5-1 and TRBJ2-5, reads KAGVTQTPRYLIKTRGQQVTLSCSPISGHRSVSWYQQTPGQGLQFLFEYFSETQRNKGNFPGRFSGRQFSNSRSEMNVSTLELGDSALYLCASSLLGYEETQYFGPGTRLLVL.

In this sample, this clonotype turned up many times. The chain carries TRBV6-4 and TRBJ2-1; TRBD2 matches at 9 bases. Germline CDR1 and CDR2: MRHNA and SNTAGT. The CDR3 runs to 15 residues. The V gene end was trimmed by 4 bases and the J gene end by 3 bases; junction bases not matched to a gene: 4. In nucleotides, the CDR3 is TGTGCCAGCAGTGTGCGGGGGGGCGTCTACAATGAGCAGTTCTTC. Residues: CASSVRGGVYNEQFF.